This TCR beta chain was sequenced in a study of shared clonotypes between healthy human individuals (dated by TCRdb to the early 2020s). Notes on the research overall: The cohort included a few men and two women between 18 and 49 years of age. For each donor, three plates each were used for CD4 naive and CD4 memory, two plates were used for CD8 naive, and one plate was used for CD8 memory. Blood TCR repertoires of four to six healthy adults were deeply sequenced to estimate repertoire size and the extent of clonotype sharing between individuals. To increase sequencing depth and limit assay-specific biases, different laboratories used diverse techniques to prepare libraries and sequence TCR repertoires. Between about 0.85 and 8.9 billion PBMCs per donor were obtained by leukapheresis. Study-wide findings and limitations: Pairwise subsampling indicated that sequencing depth was expected to affect the degree of clonotype sharing among donors. Larger estimated clonotype richness was generally found for naive subsets than for memory subsets. About 5% of naive CD4, around 3.6% of naive CD8, 2.3% of memory CD4, and 0.35% to 0.5% of memory CD8 clonotypes were shared across a few donors. Rarefaction of sorted-subset datasets indicated incomplete sequencing despite the large sequencing depth. Compared with non-shared clonotypes, the clonotypes found in all four sorted-subset donors had higher generation probabilities. Because the study included a small number of donors, the genetic and exposure-history diversity represented was limited. Sampling was limited to blood, and TCR repertoires in tissue likely differ from TCR repertoires in blood.

Counted from cysteine to phenylalanine, this CDR3 has 15 amino acids. Here the CDR3 DNA is all that survives: 45 bases in frame from base 1. The germline V gene (reference sequence) sets CDR1 to LNHDA and CDR2 to SQIVND. Ends trimmed: V by 7 bases, J by 2 bases; bases unmatched to a gene: 10. The donors were healthy, HIV-negative adults who had no recently reported acute infections or vaccinations. Every donor was a Caucasian adult residing in Nashville, Tennessee, USA. CD4+ T cells were enriched by magnetic negative selection, after which naive cells were positively selected on CD45RA and the negative fraction was taken as the memory subset. Blood was collected by leukapheresis, and PBMCs were isolated by Ficoll-Histopaque density gradient centrifugation and then cryopreserved in liquid nitrogen vapor phase. Analytical flow cytometry was used to check the purity and quantity of every magnetically sorted T cell population. Each sorted fraction had its genomic DNA isolated and then quantified by UV absorbance on a Nanodrop 2000c.

Of note for this clone: Its antigen remains unidentified. Per-base quality was not reported, and no clone a single base away is much larger than it.

Using the deep immunoSEQ assay, multiplex PCR amplified TCR CDR3 regions from genomic DNA. For each cell subset, the extracted genomic DNA was distributed evenly across all wells of several immunoSEQ 96-well plates, and each plate served as one replicate. For sorted subsets, approximately 210 ng genomic DNA, equal to approximately 30,000 T cell genomes, was loaded into each replicate PCR. Purified libraries were quantified with a Qubit 3.0 fluorometer, sized on a Bioanalyzer 2100, and re-quantified with the KAPA Library Quantification kit. Each immunoSEQ 96-well plate was sequenced on its own single-read 150-cycle Illumina NextSeq 550 flow cell. For the original study's pipeline: Because the immunoSEQ output included only junctional sequences and no quality scores, the filtering could not be the same as the filtering used for full-length reads. Sequences were annotated with PyIR, a Python wrapper for IgBLAST v1.9, using IMGT germline references to assign V/J genes and CDR3. Reads were filtered out if the reads had weak V/J assignments (E-value above 1e-6), no CDR3, stop codons, out-of-frame junctions, or ambiguous translated residues. V3J clonotypes were defined by identical inferred V gene, J gene, and CDR3 amino acid sequence. The percentage overlap between two repertoires was calculated by dividing the number of shared unique clonotypes by the size of the smaller repertoire. Three approaches were used to assess repertoire richness: RTK rarefaction, the Chao1 estimator, and Recon v2.1 estimates of unobserved clonotypes. Generation probabilities were computed with OLGA for all TCRbeta clonotypes obtained by the gDNA method from several donors. Sourced from immuneACCESS, this table was stored by TCRdb with only in-frame sequences that have V and J called. A share of the clones is absent; for the studies checked, an unresolved V gene accounts for under half, and the remainder has no known explanation. V and J calls and clone size are as listed in that table; D and trimming were resolved from the DNA. The sample profile shows around 2.5 million clones; 80% to 95% of them were found once. The top ten hold about 0.39% of the sample.

The source material was naive CD4+ T cells from PBMCs. The cell subset or site label, read with the paper, signifies: CD45RA+ positively selected. This TCR was recovered from a man aged 18-30 years in good health. Some clones in this sample may be carry-over from other donors' samples. Recombination linked TRBV19 to TRBJ2-7, and 8 bases in between align with TRBD2. The nucleotide sequence is given as TGTGCCAGTAAGGAGCGCGGGAGGCCCGCCTACGAGCAGTACTTC. This is translated as CASKERGRPAYEQYF.